The rows below give T cell receptor beta chains drawn from one sample of a study of blood T cells in healthy people across ages. TCRdb used MiXCR to reprocess the 5' RACE reads, holding one entry per CDR3 protein. The table has hundreds of thousands of distinct CDR3 sequences, 53% seen once. Source material: blood. These receptors all stem from a man of 80 years or more in good health. Both conserved end residues are trimmed from each CDR3. A D gene is named only where the DNA matches it firmly. A clone size is listed for some rows: how often the clone was seen (once, few, many), or a class if it is expanded.

j_call clone_size d_call v_call cdr3_aa
TRBJ2-7 - - TRBV7-9 ASSSRLIAETVNEQY
TRBJ2-1 few - TRBV12-3/TRBV12-4 ASSLYQAGNNEQF
TRBJ2-3 - TRBD1 TRBV29-1 SASGTVTDTQY
TRBJ2-7 many - TRBV12-3/TRBV12-4 ASSLANEQY
TRBJ1-2 few - TRBV29-1 SVEQGNGYT
TRBJ2-7 few - TRBV10-3 AISDGAVYEQY
TRBJ2-1 few TRBD2 TRBV11-3 ASSTGTSGNNEQF
TRBJ2-3 - - TRBV20-1 SAPPGTDTQY
TRBJ2-1 - - TRBV20-1 SLLSGNYNEQF
TRBJ2-4 once - TRBV11-2 ASSLEISSGARIQY
TRBJ2-5 - TRBD2 TRBV3-1 ASSQDGASGRPSRNEQY
TRBJ2-3 - TRBD1 TRBV20-1 SARARQGIGTDTQY
TRBJ2-2 - - TRBV30 AWSVGTVATGELF
TRBJ2-3 - - TRBV6-5 ASDGSGTDTQY